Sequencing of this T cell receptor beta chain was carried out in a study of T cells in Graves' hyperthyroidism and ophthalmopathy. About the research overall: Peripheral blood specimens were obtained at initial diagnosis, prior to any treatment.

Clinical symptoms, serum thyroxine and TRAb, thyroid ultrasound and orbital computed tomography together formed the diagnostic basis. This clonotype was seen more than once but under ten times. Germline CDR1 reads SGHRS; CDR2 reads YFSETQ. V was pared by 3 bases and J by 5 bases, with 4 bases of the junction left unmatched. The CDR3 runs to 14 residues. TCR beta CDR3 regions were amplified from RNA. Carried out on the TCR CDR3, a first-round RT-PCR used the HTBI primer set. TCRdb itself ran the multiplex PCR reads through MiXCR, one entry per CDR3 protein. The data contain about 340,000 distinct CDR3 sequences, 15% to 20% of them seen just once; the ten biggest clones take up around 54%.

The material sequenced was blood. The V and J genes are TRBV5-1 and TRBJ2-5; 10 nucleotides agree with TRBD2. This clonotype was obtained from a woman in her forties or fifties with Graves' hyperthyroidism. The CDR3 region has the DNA TGCGCCAGCAGCTCAAGCGGGGGGGCGGAGACCCAGTACTTC. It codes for CASSSSGGAETQYF. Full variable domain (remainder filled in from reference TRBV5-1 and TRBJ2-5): KAGVTQTPRYLIKTRGQQVTLSCSPISGHRSVSWYQQTPGQGLQFLFEYFSETQRNKGNFPGRFSGRQFSNSRSEMNVSTLELGDSALYLCASSSSGGAETQYFGPGTRLLVL.